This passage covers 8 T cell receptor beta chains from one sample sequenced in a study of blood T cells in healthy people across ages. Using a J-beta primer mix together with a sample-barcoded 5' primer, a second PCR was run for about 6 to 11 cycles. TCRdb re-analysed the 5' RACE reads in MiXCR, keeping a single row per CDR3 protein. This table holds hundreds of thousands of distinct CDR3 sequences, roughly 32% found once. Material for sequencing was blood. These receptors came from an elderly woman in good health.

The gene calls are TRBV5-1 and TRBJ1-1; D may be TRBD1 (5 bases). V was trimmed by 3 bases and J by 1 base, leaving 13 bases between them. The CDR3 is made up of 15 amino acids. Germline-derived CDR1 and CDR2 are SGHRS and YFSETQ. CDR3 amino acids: CASSSAGASNTEAFF. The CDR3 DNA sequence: TGCGCCAGCAGCTCGGCCGGGGCTTCGAACACTGAAGCTTTCTTT.

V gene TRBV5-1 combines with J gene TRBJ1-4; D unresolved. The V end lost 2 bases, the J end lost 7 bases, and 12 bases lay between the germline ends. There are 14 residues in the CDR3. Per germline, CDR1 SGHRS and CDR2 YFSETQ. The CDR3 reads CASSLSLGREKLFF. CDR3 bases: TGCGCCAGCAGCTTAAGCCTAGGACGTGAAAAACTGTTTTTT.

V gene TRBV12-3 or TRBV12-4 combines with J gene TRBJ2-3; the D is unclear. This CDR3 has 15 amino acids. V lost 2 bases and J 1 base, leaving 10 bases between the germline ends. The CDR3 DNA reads TGTGCCAGCAGTTTAAGGCCCGACGGCACAGATACGCAGTATTTT. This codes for CASSLRPDGTDTQYF.

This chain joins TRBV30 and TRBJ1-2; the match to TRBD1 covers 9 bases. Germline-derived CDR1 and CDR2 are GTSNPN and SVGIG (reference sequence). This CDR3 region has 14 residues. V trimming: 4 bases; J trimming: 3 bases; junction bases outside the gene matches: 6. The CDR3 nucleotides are TGTGCCTGGACCGGGACAGGGAGGTACTATGGCTACACCTTC. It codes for CAWTGTGRYYGYTF. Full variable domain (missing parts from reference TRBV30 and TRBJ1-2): SQTIHQWPATLVQPVGSPLSLECTVEGTSNPNLYWYRQAAGRGLQLLFYSVGIGQISSEVPQNLSASRPQDRQFILSSKKLLLSDSGFYLCAWTGTGRYYGYTFGSGTRLTVV.

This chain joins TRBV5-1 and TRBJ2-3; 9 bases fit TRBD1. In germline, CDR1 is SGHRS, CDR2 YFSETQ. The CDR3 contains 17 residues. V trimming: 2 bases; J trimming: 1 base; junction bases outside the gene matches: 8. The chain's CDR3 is CASSFLQGARRTDTQYF. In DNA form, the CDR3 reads TGCGCCAGCAGCTTTTTACAGGGGGCGCGTCGCACAGATACGCAGTATTTT.

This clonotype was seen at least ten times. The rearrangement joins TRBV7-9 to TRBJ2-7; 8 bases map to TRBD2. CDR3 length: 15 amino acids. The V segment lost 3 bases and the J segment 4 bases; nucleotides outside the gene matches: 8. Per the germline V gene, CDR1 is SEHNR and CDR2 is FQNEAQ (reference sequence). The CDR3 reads CASSFSGTSTYEQYF. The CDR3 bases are TGTGCCAGCAGCTTTTCCGGGACTAGTACGTACGAGCAGTACTTC.

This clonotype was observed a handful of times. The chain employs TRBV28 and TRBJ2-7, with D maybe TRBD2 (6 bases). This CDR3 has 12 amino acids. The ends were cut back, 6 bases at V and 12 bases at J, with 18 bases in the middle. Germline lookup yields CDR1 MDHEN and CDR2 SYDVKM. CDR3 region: CASSFSTGVRYF. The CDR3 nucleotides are TGTGCCAGCAGCTTCTCAACGGGGGTGAGGTACTTC.

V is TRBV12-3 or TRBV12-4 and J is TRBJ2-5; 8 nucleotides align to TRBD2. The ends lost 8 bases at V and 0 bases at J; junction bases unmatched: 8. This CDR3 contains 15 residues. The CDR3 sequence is CASGDSSGYQETQYF. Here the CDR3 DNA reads TGTGCCAGCGGCGACTCTAGCGGGTACCAAGAGACCCAGTACTTC.